This TCR beta chain came from a study of blood T cells in healthy people across ages (dated by TCRdb to the mid-2010s). Some background on the complete study: In model experiments, roughly one uniquely barcoded TCR beta cDNA molecule per two T cells was captured by template switching. Using deep sequencing normalized with unique cDNA molecular identifiers, the study measured how TCR beta repertoire diversity changes with age. Donors were grouped into four age groups: young (average roughly 17 years), middle-aged (39), aged (roughly 67) and long-lived (over 80). To avoid experimental bias, donors of different ages were randomly spread across the sequencing lanes. Two additional independent replicas of 1 million unique cDNA reads from the same blood draw were analyzed for two donors (one aged 18 to 30 and one aged 80 or older).

Receptor amplification or capture employed 5' RACE. Sequencing instrument: Illumina HiSeq 2500. A second roughly 6 to 12 cycle PCR used a sample-barcoded 5' primer and a J-beta primer mix. A template-switch 5' adaptor carrying 12 random nucleotides introduced a unique molecular identifier onto each TCR beta cDNA molecule. Each sample yielded at least 2.5 million CDR3-containing paired-end reads. All of the RNA was converted into first-strand cDNA using the Mint cDNA synthesis kit, with a TRBC-specific oligonucleotide serving as the primer. Following uracil-DNA glycosylase treatment, all cDNA underwent a first 18-cycle PCR with the universal primers M1SS and BC2_uni_R. Turning to the authors' computational methods: Normalization of each sample was performed by random selection of 1 million high-quality reads, each carrying a distinct molecular identifier. Reads with shared molecular identifiers were discarded instead of being binned into consensus sequences. MiTCR, run with a Q25 quality threshold and the strictest error-elimination algorithm, handled CDR3 identification, clonotype clustering and error correction. A nonparametric unseen species model with Euler transformation was used to estimate lower-bound total TCR beta diversity. TCRdb passed the public sequencing reads through fastp at Q25 and MiXCR, retaining productive beta sequences. Identical CDR3 protein sequences are pooled into one entry, listed with their most common genes and DNA. The authors' filters were not applied to this entry. The sample yields roughly 680,000 distinct CDR3 sequences; around 49% were counted once. The top ten hold around a third of the sample.

The full study reports these points: Total diversity estimates from one million sequenced T cells were considered lower bounds and underestimates. The percentage of naive T cells measured by flow cytometry correlated strongly with observed TCR beta diversity. Since profiling was done on bulk unsorted PBMCs, naive and antigen-experienced compartments could not be conclusively compared. Because the CMV infection status of the donors was unknown, age-related changes in expanded clonotypes may potentially have been confounded. As age increased, observed TCR beta diversity per million T cells dropped in a roughly linear way, and a significant reduction was already evident by age approximately 40. The long-lived group showed more naive CD4+ T cells, fewer expanded clones and increased TCR diversity than the aged group, suggesting age selection.

Systemically healthy Caucasian individuals from Russia, around 39 in total and aged about 6 to 95 years, were included as donors. Approximately 11 milliliters of peripheral blood were drawn from each donor into EDTA-treated Vacutainer tubes. Ficoll-Paque density-gradient centrifugation was used to isolate PBMCs, with at least 6 million per sample. Total RNA, at least 6 micrograms per sample, was extracted from PBMCs with Trizol reagent. Naive CD45RAhigh/CD27high T cell percentages were measured by flow cytometry on a PBMC aliquot from every donor. As regards this clonotype: This clone's antigen is unknown. No much larger clone is present one base from it, and per-base qualities are unavailable.

This TCR came from a woman aged 55-69 years in good health. The sample was blood.

CDR3 protein: CASTSGLAGAVGELFF. The DNA sequence is TGTGCCAGCACCTCTGGGCTAGCGGGAGCGGTCGGGGAGCTGTTTTTT. The chain links TRBV12-3 or TRBV12-4 with TRBJ2-2; a stretch of 10 junction bases matches TRBD2. Trimmed from V: 7 bases; trimmed from J: 7 bases; junction bases lacking a gene match: 12. Reading from cysteine to phenylalanine, the CDR3 counts 16 amino acids. Of all the DNA, just the CDR3 is kept, 48 bases in frame from base 1.